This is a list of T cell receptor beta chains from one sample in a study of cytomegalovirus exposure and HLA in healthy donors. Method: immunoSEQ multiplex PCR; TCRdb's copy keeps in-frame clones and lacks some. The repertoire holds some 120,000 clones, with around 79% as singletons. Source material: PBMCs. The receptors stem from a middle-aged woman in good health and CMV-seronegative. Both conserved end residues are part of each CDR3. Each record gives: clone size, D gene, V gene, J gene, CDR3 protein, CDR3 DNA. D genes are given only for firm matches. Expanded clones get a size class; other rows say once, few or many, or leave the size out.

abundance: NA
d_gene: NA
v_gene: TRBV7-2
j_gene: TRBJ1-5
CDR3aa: CASSLGGLRHDQPQHF
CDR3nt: TGTGCCAGCAGCTTAGGGGGGCTAAGGCACGATCAGCCCCAGCATTTT

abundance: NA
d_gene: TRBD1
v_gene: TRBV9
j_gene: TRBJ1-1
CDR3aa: CASSAGQGTEAFF
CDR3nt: TGTGCCAGCAGCGCGGGACAGGGCACTGAAGCTTTCTTT

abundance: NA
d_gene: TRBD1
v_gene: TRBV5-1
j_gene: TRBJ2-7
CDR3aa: CASSLGTGTYEQYF
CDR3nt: TGTGCCAGCAGCTTGGGGACAGGTACCTACGAGCAGTACTTC

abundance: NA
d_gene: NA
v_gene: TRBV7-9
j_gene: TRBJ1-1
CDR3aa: CSSSLEGEAGSGTEAFF
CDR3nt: TGTTCCAGCAGCTTAGAAGGGGAGGCTGGGAGCGGGACTGAAGCTTTCTTT

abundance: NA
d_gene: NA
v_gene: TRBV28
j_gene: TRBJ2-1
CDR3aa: CASRETKGIFYNEQFF
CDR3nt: TGTGCCAGCAGAGAGACAAAGGGGATATTCTACAATGAGCAGTTCTTC

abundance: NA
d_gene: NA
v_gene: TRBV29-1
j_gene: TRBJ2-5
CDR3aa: CSVEASQGETQYF
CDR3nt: TGCAGCGTTGAGGCCTCGCAGGGAGAGACCCAGTACTTC

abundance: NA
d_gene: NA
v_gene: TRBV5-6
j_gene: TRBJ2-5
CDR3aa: CASSLSGYGEGTQYF
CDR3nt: TGTGCCAGCAGCCTATCTGGATACGGAGAGGGAACCCAGTACTTC

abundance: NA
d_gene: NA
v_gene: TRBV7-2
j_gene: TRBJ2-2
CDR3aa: CASSLASSSGELFF
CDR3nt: TGTGCCAGCAGCTTAGCGAGTAGCAGCGGGGAGCTGTTTTTT

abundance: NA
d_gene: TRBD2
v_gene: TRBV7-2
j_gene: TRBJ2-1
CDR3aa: CASSPQGLAGGYNEQFF
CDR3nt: TGTGCCAGCAGCCCACAGGGACTAGCGGGGGGGTACAATGAGCAGTTCTTC

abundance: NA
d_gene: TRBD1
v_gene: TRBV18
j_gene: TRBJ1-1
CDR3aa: CASFPDRQNTEAFF
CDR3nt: TGTGCCAGTTTCCCGGACAGGCAGAACACTGAAGCTTTCTTT

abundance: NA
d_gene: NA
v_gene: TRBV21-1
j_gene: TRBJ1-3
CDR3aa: CAKRRRSGNTIYF
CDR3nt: TGTGCCAAGAGGCGTCGCTCTGGAAACACCATATATTTT

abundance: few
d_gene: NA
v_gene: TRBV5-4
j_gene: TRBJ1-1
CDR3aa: CASSLNRNTEAFF
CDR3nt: TGTGCCAGCAGCTTGAACAGAAACACTGAAGCTTTCTTT

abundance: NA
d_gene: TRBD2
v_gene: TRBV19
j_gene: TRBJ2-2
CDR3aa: CASSPSSGRVTGELFF
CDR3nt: TGTGCCAGTAGTCCATCTAGCGGGAGGGTCACCGGGGAGCTGTTTTTT

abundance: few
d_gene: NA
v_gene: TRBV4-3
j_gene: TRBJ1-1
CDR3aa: CASSQDSLQPEEAFF
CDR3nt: TGCGCCAGCAGCCAAGATTCGTTACAGCCGGAGGAGGCTTTCTTT

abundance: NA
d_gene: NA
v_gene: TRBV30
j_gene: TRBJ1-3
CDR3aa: CAWSVQGAYPIYF
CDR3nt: TGTGCCTGGAGTGTCCAGGGCGCCTATCCCATATATTTT

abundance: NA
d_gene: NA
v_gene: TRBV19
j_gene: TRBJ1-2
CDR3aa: CASIGGNNYGYTF
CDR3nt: TGTGCCAGCATTGGGGGGAATAACTATGGCTACACCTTC

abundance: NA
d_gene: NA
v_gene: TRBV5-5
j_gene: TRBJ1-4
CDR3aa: CASSIDLGATNEKLFF
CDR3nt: TGTGCCAGCAGCATTGATCTCGGGGCAACTAATGAAAAACTGTTTTTT

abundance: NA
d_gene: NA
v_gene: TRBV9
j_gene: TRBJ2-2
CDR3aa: CASGAGNTGELFF
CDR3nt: TGTGCCAGCGGTGCGGGGAACACCGGGGAGCTGTTTTTT

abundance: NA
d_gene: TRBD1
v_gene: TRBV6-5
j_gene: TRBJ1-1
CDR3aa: CASSWGTGGTTEAFF
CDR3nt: TGTGCCAGCAGTTGGGGAACAGGGGGCACCACTGAAGCTTTCTTT

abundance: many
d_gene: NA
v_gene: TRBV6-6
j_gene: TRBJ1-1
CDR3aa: CASSTGINNEAFF
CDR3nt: TGTGCCAGCAGTACAGGGATAAACAATGAAGCTTTCTTT

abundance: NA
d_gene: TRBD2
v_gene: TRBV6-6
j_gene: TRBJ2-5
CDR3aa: CASSYGLAGDRETQYF
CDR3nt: TGTGCCAGCAGTTACGGCCTAGCGGGAGATCGAGAGACCCAGTACTTC

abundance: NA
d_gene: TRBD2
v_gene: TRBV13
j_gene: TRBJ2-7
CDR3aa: CASSPGTSGPSSYEQYF
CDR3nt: TGTGCCAGCAGCCCGGGGACTAGCGGGCCTAGCTCCTACGAGCAGTACTTC

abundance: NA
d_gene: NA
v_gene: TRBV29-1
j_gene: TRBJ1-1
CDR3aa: CSVGTRVDTEAFF
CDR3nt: TGCAGCGTTGGAACCCGGGTGGACACTGAAGCTTTCTTT

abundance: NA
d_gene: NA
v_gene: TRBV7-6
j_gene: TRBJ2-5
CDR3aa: CASSFYEQETQYF
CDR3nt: TGTGCCAGCAGCTTCTACGAACAAGAGACCCAGTACTTC

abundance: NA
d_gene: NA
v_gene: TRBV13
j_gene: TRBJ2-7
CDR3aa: CASSFKPSSYEQYF
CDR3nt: TGTGCCAGCAGCTTTAAACCGAGCTCCTACGAGCAGTACTTC

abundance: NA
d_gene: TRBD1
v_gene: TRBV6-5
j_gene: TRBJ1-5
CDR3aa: CASRATGANQPQHF
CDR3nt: TGTGCCAGCCGAGCAACAGGGGCCAATCAGCCCCAGCATTTT

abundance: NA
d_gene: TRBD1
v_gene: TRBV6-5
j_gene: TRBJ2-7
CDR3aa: CASRPGTGWSDEQYF
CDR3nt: TGTGCCAGCAGGCCTGGGACAGGGTGGAGCGACGAGCAGTACTTC

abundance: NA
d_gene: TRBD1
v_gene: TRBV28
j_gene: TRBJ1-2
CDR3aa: CASSLNDEGGQRYGYTF
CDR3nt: TGTGCCAGCAGTTTAAACGATGAGGGGGGACAGCGCTATGGCTACACCTTC

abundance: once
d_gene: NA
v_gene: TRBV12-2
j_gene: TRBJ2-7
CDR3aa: CASRLVWVASGLAGDSLTYEQYF
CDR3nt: TGTGCAAGTCGCTTAGTGTGGGTGGCGTCGGGACTAGCGGGAGACAGTCTTACCTACGAGCAGTACTTC

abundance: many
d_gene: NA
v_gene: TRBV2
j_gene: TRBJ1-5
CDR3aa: CASSVPVRGNQPQHF
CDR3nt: TGTGCCAGCAGTGTTCCGGTCCGGGGCAATCAGCCCCAGCATTTT

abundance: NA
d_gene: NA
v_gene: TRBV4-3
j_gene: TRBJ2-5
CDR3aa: CASSQGSGGEETQYF
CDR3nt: TGCGCCAGCAGCCAAGGGTCGGGGGGCGAGGAGACCCAGTACTTC

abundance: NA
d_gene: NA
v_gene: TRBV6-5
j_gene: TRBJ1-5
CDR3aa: CARLAQGSWQSAPAF
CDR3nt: TGTGCCAGATTAGCCCAGGGGTCTTGGCAATCAGCCCCAGCATTT

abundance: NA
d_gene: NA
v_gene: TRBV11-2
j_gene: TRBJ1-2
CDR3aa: CASSNVGRNGYTF
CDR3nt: TGTGCCAGCAGCAACGTGGGGAGGAATGGCTACACCTTC

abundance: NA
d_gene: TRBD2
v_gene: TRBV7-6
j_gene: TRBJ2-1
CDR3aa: CASSSTSGRVSAEQFF
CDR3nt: TGTGCCAGCAGCTCCACTAGCGGGAGGGTTTCCGCGGAGCAGTTCTTC

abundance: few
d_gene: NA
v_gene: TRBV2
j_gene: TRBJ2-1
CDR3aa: CASTGVAAFSHNEQFF
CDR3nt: TGTGCCAGCACCGGGGTAGCGGCGTTTAGTCACAATGAGCAGTTCTTC

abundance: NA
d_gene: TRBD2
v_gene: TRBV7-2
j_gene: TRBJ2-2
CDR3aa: CASSFGGTGGPNTGELFF
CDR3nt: TGTGCCAGCAGCTTTGGGGGGACGGGGGGACCGAACACCGGGGAGCTGTTTTTT

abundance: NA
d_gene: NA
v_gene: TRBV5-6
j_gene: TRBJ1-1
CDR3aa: CASSPGGWTEAFF
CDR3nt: TGTGCCAGCAGCCCAGGTGGTTGGACTGAAGCTTTCTTT

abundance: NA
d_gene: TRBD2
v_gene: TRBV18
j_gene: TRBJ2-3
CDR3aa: CASSTSGTSGSTDTQYF
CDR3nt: TGTGCCAGCTCAACCTCCGGGACTAGCGGTAGCACAGATACGCAGTATTTT

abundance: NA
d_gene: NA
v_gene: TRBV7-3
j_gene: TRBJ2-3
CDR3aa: CASSLFLTDTQYF
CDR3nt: TGTGCCAGCAGCTTGTTCCTTACAGATACGCAGTATTTT

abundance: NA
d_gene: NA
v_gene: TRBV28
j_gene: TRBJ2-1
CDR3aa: CASSPSQGGPYNEQFF
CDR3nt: TGTGCCAGCAGTCCCTCTCAGGGGGGACCCTACAATGAGCAGTTCTTC

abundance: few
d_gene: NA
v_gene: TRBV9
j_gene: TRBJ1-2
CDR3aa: CASSVEMGGYGYTF
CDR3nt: TGTGCCAGCAGCGTAGAGATGGGGGGCTATGGCTACACCTTC

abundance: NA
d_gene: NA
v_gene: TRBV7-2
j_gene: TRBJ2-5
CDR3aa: CASSRDWIQETQYF
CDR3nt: TGTGCCAGCAGCCGGGACTGGATTCAAGAGACCCAGTACTTC

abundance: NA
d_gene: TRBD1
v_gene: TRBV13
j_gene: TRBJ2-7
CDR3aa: CASRDRGKNSYEQYF
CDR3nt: TGTGCCAGCAGGGACAGGGGTAAGAACTCCTACGAGCAGTACTTC

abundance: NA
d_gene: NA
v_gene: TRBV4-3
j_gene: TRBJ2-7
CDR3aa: CASSQDHVTASPTEQYF
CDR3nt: TGCGCCAGCAGCCAAGATCATGTGACAGCTTCTCCTACCGAGCAGTACTTC

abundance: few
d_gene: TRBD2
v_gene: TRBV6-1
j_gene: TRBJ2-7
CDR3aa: CASSEGGGSSYEQYF
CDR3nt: TGTGCCAGCAGTGAAGGCGGGGGGAGCTCCTACGAGCAGTACTTC

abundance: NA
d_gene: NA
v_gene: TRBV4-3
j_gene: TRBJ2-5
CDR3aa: CASSHGSLEGETQYF
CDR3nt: TGCGCCAGCAGCCACGGCTCACTAGAGGGAGAGACCCAGTACTTC

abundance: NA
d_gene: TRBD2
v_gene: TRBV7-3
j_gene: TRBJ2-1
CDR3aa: CASSPGAGGLTEQFF
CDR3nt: TGTGCCAGCAGCCCCGGAGCGGGGGGGCTAACTGAGCAGTTCTTC

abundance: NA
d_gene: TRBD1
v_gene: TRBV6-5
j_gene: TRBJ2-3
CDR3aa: CASRAPGGTDTQYF
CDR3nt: TGTGCCAGCAGGGCCCCAGGGGGAACAGATACGCAGTATTTT

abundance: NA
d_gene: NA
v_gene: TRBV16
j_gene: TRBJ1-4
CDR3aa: CASSQSGRSNEKLFF
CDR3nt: TGTGCCAGCAGCCAATCGGGCAGATCTAATGAAAAACTGTTTTTT

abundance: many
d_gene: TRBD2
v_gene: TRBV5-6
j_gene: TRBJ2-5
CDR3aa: CASSSQLAGDQETQYF
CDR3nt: TGTGCCAGCAGCTCACAACTAGCGGGGGATCAAGAGACCCAGTACTTC

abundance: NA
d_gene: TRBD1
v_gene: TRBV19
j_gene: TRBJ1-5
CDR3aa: CASSPQGNGRNQPQHF
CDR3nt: TGTGCCAGTAGTCCACAGGGGAACGGGCGCAATCAGCCCCAGCATTTT

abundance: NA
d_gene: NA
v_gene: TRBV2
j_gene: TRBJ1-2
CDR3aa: CASSDNRSYGYTF
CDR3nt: TGTGCCAGCAGTGATAACAGGTCTTATGGCTACACCTTC

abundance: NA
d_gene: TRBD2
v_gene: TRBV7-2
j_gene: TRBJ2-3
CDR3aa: CASSSPSGVPDTQYF
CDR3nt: TGTGCCAGCAGCTCCCCTAGCGGGGTTCCGGATACGCAGTATTTT

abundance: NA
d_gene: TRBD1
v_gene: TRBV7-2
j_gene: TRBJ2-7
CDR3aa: CASSLGQGVDEQYF
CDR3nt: TGTGCCAGCAGCTTAGGACAGGGGGTGGACGAGCAGTACTTC

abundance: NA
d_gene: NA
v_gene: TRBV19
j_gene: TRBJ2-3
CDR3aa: CASSIAPGGGRDTQYF
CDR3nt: TGTGCCAGTAGTATAGCCCCGGGGGGCGGAAGAGATACGCAGTATTTT